This entry concerns a single TCR beta chain. What it binds is not known. This record comes from a study of cytomegalovirus exposure and HLA in healthy donors. For the study at large: Within the Caucasian-associated ancestry cluster were around four fifths of the roughly 400 genotyped donors.

V dropped 4 bases and J dropped 6 bases, with 16 bases sitting between them. This CDR3 spans 14 amino acids. Looked up from germline, CDR1 is SGHAT and CDR2 is FQDESV (reference sequence). General study points: Some TCR beta chains (more than 150 of them) were listed as cytomegalovirus-associated. A later analysis linked 16,951 TCR beta sequences to HLA alleles at 0.05 false discovery rate. With high specificity and sensitivity, the classifier reportedly diagnosed cytomegalovirus status.

This PCR relied on a set of 60 Vbeta primers and 13 Jbeta primers. Assay used: immunoSEQ multiplex PCR; TCRdb lists only in-frame clones, some missing. Found here are roughly 260,000 clones, roughly four fifths of them singletons; the top ten hold 2% to 2.5%. This chain uses TRBV11-1 with TRBJ2-7; the D is unclear. The sequenced sample was PBMCs. This clonotype was obtained from a woman aged 35 to 49 in good health and CMV-seropositive. This chain's CDR3 is CASSSRFGEAEQYF. CDR3 nucleotide sequence: TGTGCCAGCAGCTCGAGGTTTGGCGAGGCCGAGCAGTACTTC. Full variable domain (outside the CDR3, taken from reference TRBV11-1 and TRBJ2-7): EAEVAQSPRYKITEKSQAVAFWCDPISGHATLYWYRQILGQGPELLVQFQDESVVDDSQLPKDRFSAERLKGVDSTLKIQPAELGDSAMYLCASSSRFGEAEQYFGPGTRLTVT.